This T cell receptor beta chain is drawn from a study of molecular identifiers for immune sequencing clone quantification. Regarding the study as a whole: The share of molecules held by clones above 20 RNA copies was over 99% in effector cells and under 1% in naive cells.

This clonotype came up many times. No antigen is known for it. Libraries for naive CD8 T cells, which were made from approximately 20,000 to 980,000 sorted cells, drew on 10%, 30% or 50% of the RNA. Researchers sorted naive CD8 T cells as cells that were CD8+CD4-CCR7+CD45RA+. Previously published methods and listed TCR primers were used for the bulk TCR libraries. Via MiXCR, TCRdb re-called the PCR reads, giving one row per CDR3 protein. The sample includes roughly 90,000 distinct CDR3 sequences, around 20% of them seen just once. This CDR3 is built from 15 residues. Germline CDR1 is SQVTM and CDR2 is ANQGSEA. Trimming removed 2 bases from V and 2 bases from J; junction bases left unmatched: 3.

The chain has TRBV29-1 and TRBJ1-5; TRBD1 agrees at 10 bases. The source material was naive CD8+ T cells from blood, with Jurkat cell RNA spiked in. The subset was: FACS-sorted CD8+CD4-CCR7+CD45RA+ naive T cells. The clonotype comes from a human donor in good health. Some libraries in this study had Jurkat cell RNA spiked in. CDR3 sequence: CSVELGTGGNQPQHF. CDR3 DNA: TGCAGCGTTGAATTAGGGACAGGGGGCAATCAGCCCCAGCATTTT.